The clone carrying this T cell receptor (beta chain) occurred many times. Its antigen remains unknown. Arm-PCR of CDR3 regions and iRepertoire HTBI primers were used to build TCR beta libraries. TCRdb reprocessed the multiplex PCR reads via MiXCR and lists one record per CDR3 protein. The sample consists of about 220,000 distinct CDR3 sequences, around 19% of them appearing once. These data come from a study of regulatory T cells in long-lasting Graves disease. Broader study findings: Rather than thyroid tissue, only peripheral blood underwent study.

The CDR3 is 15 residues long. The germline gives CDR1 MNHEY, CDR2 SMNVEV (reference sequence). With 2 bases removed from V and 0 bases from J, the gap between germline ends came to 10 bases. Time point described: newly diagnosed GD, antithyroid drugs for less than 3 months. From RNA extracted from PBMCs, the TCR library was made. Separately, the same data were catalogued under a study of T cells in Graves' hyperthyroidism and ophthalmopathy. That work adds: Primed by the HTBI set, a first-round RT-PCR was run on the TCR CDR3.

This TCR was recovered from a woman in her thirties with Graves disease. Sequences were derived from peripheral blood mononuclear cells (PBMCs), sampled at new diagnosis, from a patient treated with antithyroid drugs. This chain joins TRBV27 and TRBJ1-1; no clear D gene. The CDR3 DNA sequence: TGTGCCAGCAGTTTAAGTTTTGGGATGAACACTGAAGCTTTCTTT. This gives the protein CASSLSFGMNTEAFF.